What follows is one T cell receptor beta chain and its context. Its cognate antigen is unknown. Per the germline V gene, CDR1 is SQVTM and CDR2 is ANQGSEA. The CDR3 consists of 13 residues. The germline V and J ends were trimmed by 2 bases and 5 bases, with 12 bases remaining between them. Generated by immunoSEQ multiplex PCR, the TCRdb table keeps only in-frame clones and is missing some. In the table there are some 48,000 clones, more than 65% of which are singletons. This sample is drawn from a study of OX40 agonist ivuxolimab in advanced cancers. Overall study context: Dosing consisted of intravenous ivuxolimab at 0.01 to 10 mg/kg every 2 weeks.

Study results and caveats: Low normalized T-cell clonal expansion was additionally recorded for some nonresponders. Not determined was the antigen specificity of the expanded peripheral T cells.

This chain uses TRBV29-1 with TRBJ1-1, with D possibly matching TRBD1 (6 bases). The sequence derives from an adult with an advanced solid tumor such as melanoma, head and neck, liver or kidney cancer. The specimen was CD4+ or CD8+ T cells sorted from blood, collected in a trial of the OX40 agonist ivuxolimab. CDR3 sequence reads: CSVEKGGGTEAFF. The DNA of the CDR3 is TGCAGCGTTGAAAAGGGGGGCGGTACTGAAGCTTTCTTT.